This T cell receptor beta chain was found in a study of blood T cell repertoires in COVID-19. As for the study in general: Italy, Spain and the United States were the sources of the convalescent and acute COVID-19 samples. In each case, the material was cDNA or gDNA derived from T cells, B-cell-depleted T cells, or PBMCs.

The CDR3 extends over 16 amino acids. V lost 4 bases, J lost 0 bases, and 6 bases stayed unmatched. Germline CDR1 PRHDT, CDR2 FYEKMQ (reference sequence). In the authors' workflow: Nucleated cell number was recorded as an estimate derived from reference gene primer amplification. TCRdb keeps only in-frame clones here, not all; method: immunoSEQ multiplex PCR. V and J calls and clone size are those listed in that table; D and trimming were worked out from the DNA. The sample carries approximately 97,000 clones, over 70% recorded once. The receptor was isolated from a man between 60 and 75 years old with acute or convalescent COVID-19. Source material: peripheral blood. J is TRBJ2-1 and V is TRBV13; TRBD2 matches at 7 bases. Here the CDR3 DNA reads TGTGCCAGCAGCTCCCAGCGGGAAAGCTCCTACAATGAGCAGTTCTTC. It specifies CASSSQRESSYNEQFF. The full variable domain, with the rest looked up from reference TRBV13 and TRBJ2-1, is AAGVIQSPRHLIKEKRETATLKCYPIPRHDTVYWYQQGPGQDPQFLISFYEKMQSDKGSIPDRFSAQQFSDYHSELNMSSLELGDSALYFCASSSQRESSYNEQFFGPGTRLTVL.